This record concerns one T cell receptor beta chain sequence. What it binds is unknown. TCRdb re-called the reads through MiXCR, storing one row per CDR3 protein. Here the sample spans a few hundred thousand distinct CDR3 sequences, 30% to 40% being singletons. This sample was included in a study of T cell repertoires in cytomegalovirus infection. The overall study: Use of recently identified HLA-C-restricted and well-studied HLA-B-restricted CMV epitopes was part of the study. Public TCR beta signatures marked donors with CMV infection and the matching HLA. General study results and limits: Predominance within the ex vivo response was attributable to HLA-C-restricted CMV-specific TCR beta clonotypes.

The CDR3 extends over 11 amino acids. Germline V lookup: CDR1 SGHTA, CDR2 FQGNSA. Trimming shortened V by 5 bases and J by 4 bases, and 5 bases separated the two germline ends. The sample in question was cultured PBMCs, obtained from culture after CMV antigen stimulation. This TCR derives from a human donor in good health (CMV status not recorded). Some clones in this sample may be carry-over from other donors' samples. J is TRBJ2-5 and V is TRBV7-2; unclear D gene. The CDR3 nucleotides read TGTGCCAGCAGCCCAATAGAGACCCAGTACTTC. Residues: CASSPIETQYF.